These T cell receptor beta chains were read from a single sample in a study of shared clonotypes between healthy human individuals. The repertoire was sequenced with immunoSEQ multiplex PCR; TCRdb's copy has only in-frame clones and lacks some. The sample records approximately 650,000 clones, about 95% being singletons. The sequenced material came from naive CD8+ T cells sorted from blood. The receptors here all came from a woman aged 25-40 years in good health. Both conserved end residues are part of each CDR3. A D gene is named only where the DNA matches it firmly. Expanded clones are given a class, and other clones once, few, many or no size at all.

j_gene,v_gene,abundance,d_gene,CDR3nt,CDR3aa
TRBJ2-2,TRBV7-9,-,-,TGTGCCAGCAGCTTAGTCCAGTACCTCAACACCGGGGAGCTGTTTTTT,CASSLVQYLNTGELFF
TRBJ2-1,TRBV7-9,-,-,TGTGCCAGCAGCTTAGCGCAGGGGCACAATGAGCAGTTCTTC,CASSLAQGHNEQFF
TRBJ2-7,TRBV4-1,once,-,TGCGCCAGCAGCCAAGTCTCTCAGGATCCCTACGAGCAGTACTTC,CASSQVSQDPYEQYF
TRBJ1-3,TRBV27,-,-,TGTGCCAGCAGTTCAGTCACTTCCTCTGGAAACACCATATATTTT,CASSSVTSSGNTIYF
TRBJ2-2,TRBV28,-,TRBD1,TGTGCCAGCAGTTTGGGGGTAGGGGGACAGGGGCCCACCGGGGAGCTGTTTTTT,CASSLGVGGQGPTGELFF
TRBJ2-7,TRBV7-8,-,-,TGTGCCAGCAGCTTAGCCGATGAGTGGGGCGAGCAGTACTTC,CASSLADEWGEQYF
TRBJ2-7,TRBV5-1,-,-,TGCGCCAGCAGCTTAACAGGGACAAGGGGGTACGAGCAGTACTTC,CASSLTGTRGYEQYF
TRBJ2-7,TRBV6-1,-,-,TGTGCCAGCACAGGATCCTACGAGCAGTACTTC,CASTGSYEQYF
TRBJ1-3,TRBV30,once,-,TGTGCCTGGAGTGTAATAGGAAACACCATATATTTT,CAWSVIGNTIYF
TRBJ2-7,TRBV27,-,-,TGTGCCAGCAGTTTCCTTGCCCAGGGCGAGCAGTACTTC,CASSFLAQGEQYF
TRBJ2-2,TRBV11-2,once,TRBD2,TGTGCCAGCAGCTTAGCGGCTAGCGGTTATAGTTCGAACACCGGGGAGCTGTTTTTT,CASSLAASGYSSNTGELFF
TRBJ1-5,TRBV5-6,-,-,TGTGCCAGCAGCATCCAGGGGTTTCAGCCCCAGCATTTT,CASSIQGFQPQHF
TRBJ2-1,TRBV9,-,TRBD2,TGTGCCAGCAGCCCATTGGGACTAGCGGCTAAGGGTGTGAATGAGCAGTTCTTC,CASSPLGLAAKGVNEQFF
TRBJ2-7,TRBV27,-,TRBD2,TGTGCCAGCAGTCCCCAACTAGCGGCCTACGAGCAGTACTTC,CASSPQLAAYEQYF
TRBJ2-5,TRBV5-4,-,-,TGTGCCAGCAGCTTAGTTGAGCAAGAGACCCAGTACTTC,CASSLVEQETQYF
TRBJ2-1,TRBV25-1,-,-,TGTGCCAGCAAAGGGGGGGAGCAGTTCTTC,CASKGGEQFF
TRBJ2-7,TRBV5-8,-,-,TGTGCCAGCAGCTTGGCGTACGAGCAGTACTTC,CASSLAYEQYF
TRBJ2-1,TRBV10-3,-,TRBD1,TGTGCCATCAGTGAGTCGACTCTTGACAGGGTTGGCGGTAACTCCTACAATGAGCAGTTCTTC,CAISESTLDRVGGNSYNEQFF